The present TCR beta chain was sequenced within a study of cytomegalovirus exposure and HLA in healthy donors. Overall study findings and caveats: Sequencing likely generated an artifact that appeared as a cluster of highly shared sequence variants.

Looked up from germline, CDR1 is SGHTA and CDR2 is FQGNSA. The CDR3 runs 17 residues. V shed 1 base, J shed 0 bases, and the junction held 6 bases outside the gene matches. A word on this clone: Its cognate antigen is unknown.

For the donor in question, CMV serostatus went unrecorded. A multiplex PCR was run with 60 Vbeta primers and 13 Jbeta primers. Only in-frame clones appear in the TCRdb table, and some are missing; sequencing was by immunoSEQ multiplex PCR. Here the sample spans 80,000 to 95,000 clones, 64% being singletons. The clonotype originates from a human donor in good health. Material: PBMCs. The chain joins TRBV7-2 to TRBJ2-5, with TRBD2 identical over 9 bases. The CDR3 loop is CASSLGALAGYQETQYF. CDR3 in DNA: TGTGCCAGCAGCTTAGGAGCCCTAGCGGGGTACCAAGAGACCCAGTACTTC.